This T cell receptor beta chain was sequenced in a study of T cell repertoires in cytomegalovirus infection. Study in general: CMV infection together with matching HLA type was indicated by public TCR beta signatures.

The germline V and J ends were trimmed by 6 bases and 5 bases, with 16 bases remaining between them. CDR3 length: 15 residues. Germline CDR1 reads SGHTA; CDR2 reads FQGTGA. Study conclusions and caveats: Cumulative public TCR beta family frequency identified CMV carriers with the relevant HLA.

Using its own MiXCR run on the reads, TCRdb lists one record per CDR3 protein. The sample comprises 60,000 to 75,000 distinct CDR3 sequences, around 3.8% of which are singletons, and around 22% rests with the top ten. In its sample, this clonotype was seen many times. Its antigen is undetermined. The chain joins TRBV7-3 to TRBJ2-2, with D possibly matching TRBD2 (6 bases). This TCR derives from a human donor in good health (CMV status not recorded). Some clones in this sample may be carry-over from other donors' samples. Sequenced input: PBMCs. The chain's CDR3 is CASRSETGGTGELFF. In DNA form, the CDR3 reads TGTGCCAGCAGATCTGAGACTGGAGGGACCGGGGAGCTGTTTTTT.